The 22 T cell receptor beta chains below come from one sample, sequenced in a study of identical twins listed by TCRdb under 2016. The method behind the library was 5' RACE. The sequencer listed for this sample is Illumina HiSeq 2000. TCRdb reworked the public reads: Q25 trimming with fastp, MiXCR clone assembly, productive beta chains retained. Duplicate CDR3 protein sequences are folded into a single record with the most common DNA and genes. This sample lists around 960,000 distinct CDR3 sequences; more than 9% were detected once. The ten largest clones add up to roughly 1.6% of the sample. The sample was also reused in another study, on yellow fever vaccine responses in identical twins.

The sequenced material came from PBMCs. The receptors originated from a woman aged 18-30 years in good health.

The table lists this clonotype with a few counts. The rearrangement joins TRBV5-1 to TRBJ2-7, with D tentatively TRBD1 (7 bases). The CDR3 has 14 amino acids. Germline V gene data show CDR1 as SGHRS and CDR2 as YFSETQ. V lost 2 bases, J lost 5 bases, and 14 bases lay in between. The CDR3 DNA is TGCGCCAGCAGCTTCCCAGGGGGGTTCAACGAGCAGTACTTC. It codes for CASSFPGGFNEQYF.

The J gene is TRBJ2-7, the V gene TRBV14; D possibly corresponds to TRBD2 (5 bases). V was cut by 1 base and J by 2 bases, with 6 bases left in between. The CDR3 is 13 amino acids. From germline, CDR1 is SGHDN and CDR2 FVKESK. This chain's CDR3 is CASSQAGTYEQYV. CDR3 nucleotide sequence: TGTGCCAGCAGCCAAGCGGGAACCTACGAGCAGTACGTC.

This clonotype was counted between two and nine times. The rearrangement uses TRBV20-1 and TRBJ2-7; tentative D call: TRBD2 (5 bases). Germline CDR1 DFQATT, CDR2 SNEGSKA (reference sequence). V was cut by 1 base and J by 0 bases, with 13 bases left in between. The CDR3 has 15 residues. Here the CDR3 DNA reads TGCAGTGCTAGAGGGTCAGCGGAGAGCTCCTACGAGCAGTACTTC. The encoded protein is CSARGSAESSYEQYF.

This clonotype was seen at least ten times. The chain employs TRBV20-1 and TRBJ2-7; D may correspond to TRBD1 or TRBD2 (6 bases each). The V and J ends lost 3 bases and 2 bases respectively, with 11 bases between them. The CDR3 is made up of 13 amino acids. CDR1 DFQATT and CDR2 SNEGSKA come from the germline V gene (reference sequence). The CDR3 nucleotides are TGCAGTGCTAGCGGGGGCCAGACCTACGAGCAGTACGTC. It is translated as CSASGGQTYEQYV.

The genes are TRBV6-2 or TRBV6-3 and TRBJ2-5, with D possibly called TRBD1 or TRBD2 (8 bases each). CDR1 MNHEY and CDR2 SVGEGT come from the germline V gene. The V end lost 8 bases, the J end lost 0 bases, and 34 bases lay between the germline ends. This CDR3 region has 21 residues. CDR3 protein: CASSRSSRGLRLARNQETQYF. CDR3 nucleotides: TGTGCCAGCTCCCGATCCTCCAGGGGGCTCCGACTAGCGAGGAACCAAGAGACCCAGTACTTC.

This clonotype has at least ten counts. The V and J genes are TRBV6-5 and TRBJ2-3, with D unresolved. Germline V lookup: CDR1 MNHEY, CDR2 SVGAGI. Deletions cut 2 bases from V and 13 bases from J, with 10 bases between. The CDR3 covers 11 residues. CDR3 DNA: TGTGCCAGCAGTTACAGGCACTCTGAGTATTTT. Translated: CASSYRHSEYF.

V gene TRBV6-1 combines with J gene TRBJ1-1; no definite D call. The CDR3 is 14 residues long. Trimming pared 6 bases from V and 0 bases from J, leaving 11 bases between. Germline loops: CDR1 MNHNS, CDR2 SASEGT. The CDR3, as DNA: TGTGCCAGCAGCCGCGGAGGGTTGAACACTGAAGCTTTCTTT. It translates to CASSRGGLNTEAFF.

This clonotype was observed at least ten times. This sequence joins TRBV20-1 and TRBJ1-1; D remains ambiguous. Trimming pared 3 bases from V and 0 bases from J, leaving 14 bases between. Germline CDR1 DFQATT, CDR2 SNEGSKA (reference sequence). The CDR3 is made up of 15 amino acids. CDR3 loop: CSASSAGRMNTEAFF. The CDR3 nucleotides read TGCAGTGCTAGTTCGGCGGGCAGGATGAACACTGAAGCTTTCTTT.

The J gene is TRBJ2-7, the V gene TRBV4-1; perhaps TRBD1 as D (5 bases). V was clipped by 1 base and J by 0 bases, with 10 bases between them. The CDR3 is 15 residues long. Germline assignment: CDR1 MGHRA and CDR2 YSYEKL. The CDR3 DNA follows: TGCGCCAGCAGCCAAGTTCCTGACAGCTCCTACGAGCAGTACTTC. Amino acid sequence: CASSQVPDSSYEQYF.

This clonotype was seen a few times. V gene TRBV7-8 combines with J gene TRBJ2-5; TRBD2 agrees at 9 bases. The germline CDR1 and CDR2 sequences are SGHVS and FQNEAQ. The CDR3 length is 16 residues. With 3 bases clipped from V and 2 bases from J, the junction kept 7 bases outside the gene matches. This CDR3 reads CASSLSSGSGQETQYF. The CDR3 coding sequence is TGTGCCAGCAGCTTGAGTAGCGGGAGTGGACAAGAGACCCAGTACTTC. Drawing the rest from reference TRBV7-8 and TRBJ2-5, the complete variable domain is GAGVSQSPRYKVAKRGQDVALRCDPISGHVSLFWYQQALGQGPEFLTYFQNEAQLDKSGLPSDRFFAERPEGSVSTLKIQRTQQEDSAVYLCASSLSSGSGQETQYFGPGTRLLVL.

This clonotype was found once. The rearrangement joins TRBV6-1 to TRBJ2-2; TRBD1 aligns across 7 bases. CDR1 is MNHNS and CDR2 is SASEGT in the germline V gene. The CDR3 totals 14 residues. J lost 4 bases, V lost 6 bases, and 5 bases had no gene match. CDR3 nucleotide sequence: TGTGCCAGCAGCACCGACAGGGTCACCGGGGAGCTGTTTTTT. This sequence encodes CASSTDRVTGELFF.

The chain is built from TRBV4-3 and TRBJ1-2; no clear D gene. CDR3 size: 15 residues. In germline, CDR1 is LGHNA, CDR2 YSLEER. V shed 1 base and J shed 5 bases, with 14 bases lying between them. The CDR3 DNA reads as TGCGCCAGCAGCCAAGGGACCGGGCTCCGGTATGGCTACACCTTC. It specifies CASSQGTGLRYGYTF.

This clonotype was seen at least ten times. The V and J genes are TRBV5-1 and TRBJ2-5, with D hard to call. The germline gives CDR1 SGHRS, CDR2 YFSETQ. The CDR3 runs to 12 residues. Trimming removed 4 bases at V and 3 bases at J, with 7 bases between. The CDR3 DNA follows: TGCGCCAGCAGCCTGGCAGAAGAGACCCAGTACTTC. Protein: CASSLAEETQYF.

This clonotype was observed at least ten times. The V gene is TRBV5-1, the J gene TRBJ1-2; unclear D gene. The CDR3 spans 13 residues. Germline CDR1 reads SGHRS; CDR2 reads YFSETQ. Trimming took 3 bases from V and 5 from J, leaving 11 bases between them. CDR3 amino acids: CASSYTGSYGYTF. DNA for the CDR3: TGCGCCAGCAGCTATACTGGGTCTTATGGCTACACCTTC.

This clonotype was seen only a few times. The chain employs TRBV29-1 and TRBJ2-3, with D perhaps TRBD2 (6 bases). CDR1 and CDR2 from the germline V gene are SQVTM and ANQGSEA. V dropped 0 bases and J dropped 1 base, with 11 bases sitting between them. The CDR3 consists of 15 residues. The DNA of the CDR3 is TGCAGCGTTGAAGAAGGGCCTAGCGGCACAGATACGCAGTATTTT. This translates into CSVEEGPSGTDTQYF.

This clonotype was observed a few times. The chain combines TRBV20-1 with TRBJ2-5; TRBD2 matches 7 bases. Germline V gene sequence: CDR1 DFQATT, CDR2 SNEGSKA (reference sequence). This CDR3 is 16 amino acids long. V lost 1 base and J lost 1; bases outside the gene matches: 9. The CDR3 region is CSARAWLAEPQETQYF. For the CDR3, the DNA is TGCAGTGCTAGAGCGTGGCTAGCGGAGCCCCAAGAGACCCAGTACTTC.

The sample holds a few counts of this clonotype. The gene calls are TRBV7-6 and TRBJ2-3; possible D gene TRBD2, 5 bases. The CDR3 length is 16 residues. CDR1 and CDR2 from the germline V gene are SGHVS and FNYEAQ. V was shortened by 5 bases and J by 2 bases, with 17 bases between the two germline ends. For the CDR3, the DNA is TGTGCCAGCAGCCCCAACTCGGGCGGGCTCACAGATACGCAGTATTTT. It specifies CASSPNSGGLTDTQYF.

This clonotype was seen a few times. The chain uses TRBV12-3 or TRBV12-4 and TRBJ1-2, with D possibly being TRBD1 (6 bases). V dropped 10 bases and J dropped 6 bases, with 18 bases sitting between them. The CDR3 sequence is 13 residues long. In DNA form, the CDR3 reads TGTGCCACTACGAGGGGGGCGTATAATGGCTACACCTTC. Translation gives CATTRGAYNGYTF.

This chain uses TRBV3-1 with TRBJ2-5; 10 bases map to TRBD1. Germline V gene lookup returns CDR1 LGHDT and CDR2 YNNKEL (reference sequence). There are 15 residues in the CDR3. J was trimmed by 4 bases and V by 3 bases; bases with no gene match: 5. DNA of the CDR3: TGTGCCAGCAGCCACTATGGACAGGGGGGAGAGACCCAGTACTTC. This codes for CASSHYGQGGETQYF.

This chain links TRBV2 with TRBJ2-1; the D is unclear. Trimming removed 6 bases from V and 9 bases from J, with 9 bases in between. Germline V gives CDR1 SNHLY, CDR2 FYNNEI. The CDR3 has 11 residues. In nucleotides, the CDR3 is TGTGCCAGCAGGGTAGATAGTGAGCAGTTCTTC. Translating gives CASRVDSEQFF.

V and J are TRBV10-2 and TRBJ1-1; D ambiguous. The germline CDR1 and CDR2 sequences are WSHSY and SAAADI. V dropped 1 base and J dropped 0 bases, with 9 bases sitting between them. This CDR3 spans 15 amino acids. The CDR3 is CASSELQLMNTEAFF. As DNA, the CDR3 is TGCGCCAGCAGTGAGTTGCAGCTTATGAACACTGAAGCTTTCTTT.

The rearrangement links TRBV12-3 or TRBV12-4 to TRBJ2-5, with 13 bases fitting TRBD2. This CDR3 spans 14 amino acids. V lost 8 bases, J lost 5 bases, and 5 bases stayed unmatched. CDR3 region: CASGQLAGGETQYF. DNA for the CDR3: TGTGCCAGCGGCCAACTAGCGGGGGGGGAGACCCAGTACTTC.